This TCR beta chain was recovered during a study of blood T cell repertoires in COVID-19. Study-level background: The United States, Italy and Spain provided the acute and convalescent COVID-19 samples. PBMCs, B-cell-depleted T cells, or T cells were the source of the cDNA or gDNA that made up the material.

The trim removed 6 bases at V and 2 bases at J, leaving 7 bases unmatched. The CDR3 sequence is 15 residues long. CDR1 LGHNT and CDR2 FRNRAP come from the germline V gene. Authors' analysis steps: Scientists estimated how many nucleated cells there were by amplifying reference gene primers. The assay was immunoSEQ multiplex PCR, and TCRdb's table has in-frame clones only and misses some. V and J calls and clone size are as listed in that table; D and trimming were resolved from the DNA. The table has 92,000 or so clones, approximately 89% seen once. The rearrangement links TRBV12-5 to TRBJ2-5; 9 bases are shared with TRBD2. The source of this sequence is a man in his sixties with acute or convalescent COVID-19. The sequenced sample was peripheral blood. CDR3 nucleotides: TGTGCTAGTGGGCGGGAGGGGGCGATACAAGAGACCCAGTACTTC. Translated, it gives CASGREGAIQETQYF. Looking up the rest from reference TRBV12-5 and TRBJ2-5 gives the full variable domain: DARVTQTPRHKVTEMGQEVTMRCQPILGHNTVFWYRQTMMQGLELLAYFRNRAPLDDSGMPKDRFSAEMPDATLATLKIQPSEPRDSAVYFCASGREGAIQETQYFGPGTRLLVL.